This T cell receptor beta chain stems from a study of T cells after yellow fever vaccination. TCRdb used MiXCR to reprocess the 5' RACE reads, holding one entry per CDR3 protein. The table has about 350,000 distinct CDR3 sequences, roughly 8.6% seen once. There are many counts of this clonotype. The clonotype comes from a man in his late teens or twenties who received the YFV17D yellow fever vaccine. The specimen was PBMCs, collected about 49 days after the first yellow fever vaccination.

CDR3 DNA sequence: TGTGCCAGTAGTATCGACAGGGGGGACTACGAGCAGTACTTC. This codes for CASSIDRGDYEQYF. The chain links TRBV19 to TRBJ2-7; 9 nucleotides match TRBD1. V shed 3 bases and J 3 bases; nucleotides not matched to a gene: 3. Per germline, CDR1 LNHDA and CDR2 SQIVND (reference sequence). The length of the CDR3 is 14 residues.